The 9 T cell receptor beta chains in this list originate from one sample, sequenced in a study of breast tumors, draining lymph nodes, adjacent tissues. TCRdb passed the multiplex PCR reads through MiXCR, listing each CDR3 protein once. Of approximately 210,000 distinct CDR3 sequences detected, about a third appear once; the ten largest clones hold roughly 1.5%. The lymph nodes were axillary draining lymph nodes from breast cancer patients. Sequencing used axillary lymph node tissue. The origin of the receptors is a female donor with breast cancer. Some clones in this sample may be carry-over from other donors' samples.

This clonotype was detected many times. The rearrangement joins TRBV11-2 to TRBJ2-5; a possible D gene is TRBD2 (6 bases). The V gene's germline CDR1 is SGHAT and CDR2 FQNNGV. The CDR3 extends over 17 amino acids. The V and J ends lost 2 bases and 4 bases respectively, with 20 bases between them. CDR3 coding DNA: TGTGCCAGCAGCTTAAAGGCGGGAAACATCCGAGGAGAGACCCAGTACTTC. The encoded protein is CASSLKAGNIRGETQYF.

The CDR3 sequence: CSVFRKNTEAFF. The CDR3 region has the DNA TGCAGCGTTTTCAGGAAGAACACTGAAGCTTTCTTT. V gene TRBV29-1 combines with J gene TRBJ1-1; D is undetermined. Trimming took off 5 bases at V and 1 base at J, with 8 bases between the two ends. The CDR3 sequence is 12 residues long. Germline loops: CDR1 SQVTM, CDR2 ANQGSEA. Combining the CDR3 with reference TRBV29-1 and TRBJ1-1 gives the whole variable domain SAVISQKPSRDICQRGTSLTIQCQVDSQVTMMFWYRQQPGQSLTLIATANQGSEATYESGFVIDKFPISRPNLTFSTLTVSNMSPEDSSIYLCSVFRKNTEAFFGQGTRLTVV.

The V gene is TRBV10-3, the J gene TRBJ2-1, with 8 bases lining up with TRBD1. Germline lookup yields CDR1 ENHRY and CDR2 SYGVKD. Trimming at V came to 5 bases and at J to 7 bases, leaving 7 bases not matched to a gene. The CDR3 loop spans 14 amino acids. CDR3 region: CAISSDRGTNEQFF. As DNA, the CDR3 is TGTGCCATCAGTTCCGACAGGGGCACGAATGAGCAGTTCTTC.

Of note for this clonotype: The CDR3 does not close with the conserved phenylalanine or tryptophan, likely indicating a read error. It is unclear where the CDR3 begins or ends on the DNA, so no DNA is shown, and the CDR3 is as TCRdb lists it. This CDR3 reads CASSLEFL. The chain joins TRBV5-6 to TRBJ2-1. Germline lookup yields CDR1 SGHDT and CDR2 YYEEEE. The CDR3 length is 8 residues, termini included.

The V gene is TRBV10-3, the J gene TRBJ2-3, with 10 positions matching TRBD2. The germline V gene encodes CDR1 ENHRY and CDR2 SYGVKD. The J segment lost 2 bases and the V segment lost 3 bases, leaving 8 bases of the junction unmatched. CDR3 length: 17 amino acids. The CDR3 is CAISDLLAGDNTDTQYF. CDR3 DNA sequence: TGTGCCATCAGTGACCTCCTAGCGGGAGATAACACAGATACGCAGTATTTT.

This clonotype was detected many times. The chain is built from TRBV5-5 and TRBJ1-4; D is undetermined. CDR3 length: 15 amino acids. The V gene's germline CDR1 is SGHKS and CDR2 YYEKEE (reference sequence). Between the trimmed V and J ends, which lost 2 bases and 12 bases, there was a span of 20 bases. This chain's CDR3 is CASSFLTAPLGELFF. CDR3 DNA sequence: TGTGCCAGCAGCTTCCTAACCGCACCCCTCGGGGAACTGTTTTTT.

The table lists this clonotype with many counts. The J gene is TRBJ2-5, the V gene TRBV6-2 or TRBV6-3, with D perhaps TRBD1 or TRBD2 (5 bases each). This CDR3 has 14 residues. The germline CDR1 and CDR2 sequences are MNHEY and SVGEGT. V shed 2 bases and J shed 9 bases, with 16 bases lying between them. The CDR3 nucleotides read TGTGCCAGCAGTTACGACGGGGACCGTACGGCCCAGTACTTC. Protein: CASSYDGDRTAQYF.

This clonotype was seen ten or more times. The chain joins TRBV20-1 to TRBJ1-4; no firm D call. Germline values: CDR1 DFQATT, CDR2 SNEGSKA (reference sequence). V lost 3 bases and J 12 bases, leaving 14 bases between the germline ends. This CDR3 spans 12 amino acids. CDR3 DNA sequence: TGCAGTGCTAGTCCCCCAATGAAGGAACTGTTTTTT. Protein sequence: CSASPPMKELFF.

This clonotype appeared a single time. The DNA of the CDR3 is TGTGCCAGCAGCCCCGTTGGGGGGTTTTACAATGAGCAGTTCTTC. Its protein product is CASSPVGGFYNEQFF. The chain has TRBV6-5 and TRBJ2-1, with TRBD2 as a possible D gene (6 bases). The germline gives CDR1 MNHEY, CDR2 SVGAGI. This CDR3 region has 15 residues. V shed 6 bases and J shed 4 bases, with 16 bases lying between them.